Listed here are 22 T cell receptor beta chains from one sample, sequenced in a study of T-cell memory formation after mild COVID-19. Each CDR3 protein is one row after TCRdb ran MiXCR on the 5' RACE reads. The sample carries under 35,000 distinct CDR3 sequences, roughly 16% recorded once. The sample comprised PBMCs or a T cell subset sorted from them (not recorded which). All receptors derive from an adult who had mild COVID-19 (a few samples of this study predate the infection). Cell type and time point are not known.

This clonotype was detected once. The rearrangement links TRBV4-1 to TRBJ1-2; TRBD1 might be the D (5 bases). CDR1 is MGHRA and CDR2 is YSYEKL in the germline V gene. V was pared by 1 base and J by 7 bases, with 10 bases between. The CDR3 sequence is 13 residues long. CDR3 sequence (DNA): TGCGCCAGCAGCCAAGTAGGGGAGGCTGGCTACACCTTC. Residues: CASSQVGEAGYTF.

In its sample, this clonotype ranks as medium-sized. V is TRBV12-3 or TRBV12-4 and J is TRBJ2-5; D gene unclear. This CDR3 spans 15 amino acids. V was pared by 2 bases and J by 2 bases, with 12 bases between. Here the CDR3 DNA reads TGTGCCAGCAGTTTATCCTTCCACTCTCAAGAGACCCAGTACTTC. Encoded protein: CASSLSFHSQETQYF.

CDR3 region: CASSHGRVTDTQYF. The CDR3 DNA follows: TGTGCCAGCAGCCACGGCAGGGTGACAGATACGCAGTATTTT. The gene calls are TRBV3-1 and TRBJ2-3; D may be TRBD1 (5 bases). This CDR3 contains 14 residues. Deletions cut 3 bases from V and 3 bases from J, with 10 bases between. Germline V CDR1 and CDR2: LGHDT, YNNKEL (reference sequence).

This clonotype was recorded many times. The chain carries TRBV20-1 and TRBJ1-3; TRBD1 matches 7 bases. Trimming removed 0 bases from V and 0 bases from J; junction bases left unmatched: 5. The CDR3 totals 16 residues. Looked up from germline, CDR1 is DFQATT and CDR2 is SNEGSKA (reference sequence). The CDR3 DNA is TGCAGTGCTAGAGACAGGGGGTCCAGCTCTGGAAACACCATATATTTT. Translated: CSARDRGSSSGNTIYF.

The V gene is TRBV12-3 or TRBV12-4, the J gene TRBJ2-5; TRBD1 aligns across 7 bases. The CDR3 loop spans 15 amino acids. V shed 5 bases and J 4 bases; nucleotides not matched to a gene: 10. The CDR3 DNA follows: TGTGCCAGCAGTCCCTCCCCGACAGGGACAGAGACCCAGTACTTC. Its protein is CASSPSPTGTETQYF.

This clonotype was picked up many times. The chain recombines TRBV19 with TRBJ1-2, with D perhaps matching TRBD1 (5 bases). This CDR3 is built from 15 residues. Trimming took off 5 bases at V and 6 bases at J, with 19 bases between the two ends. The V gene's germline CDR1 is LNHDA and CDR2 SQIVND (reference sequence). This CDR3 reads CASSRDLTPLNGYTF. In DNA, the CDR3 is TGTGCCAGTAGTCGGGACCTCACCCCACTGAATGGCTACACCTTC.

This clonotype was seen at least ten times. The chain recombines TRBV4-3 with TRBJ1-4; 7 bases are shared with TRBD1. This CDR3 is 16 amino acids long. Germline assignment: CDR1 LGHNA and CDR2 YSLEER. V dropped 2 bases and J dropped 6; count of bases not matched to a gene: 9. CDR3 sequence reads: CASSQQQHRGDEKLFF. CDR3 coding DNA: TGCGCCAGCAGCCAACAACAGCACAGGGGTGATGAAAAACTGTTTTTT.

The CDR3 sequence: CASSPPRQGWGNQPQHF. In nucleotides, the CDR3 is TGTGCCAGCAGCCCCCCCCGGCAGGGGTGGGGCAATCAGCCCCAGCATTTT. The chain uses TRBV7-9 and TRBJ1-5, with D perhaps TRBD1 (6 bases). The V gene lost 5 bases and the J gene lost 2 bases, with 19 bases spanning the gap. The CDR3 consists of 17 residues. Germline assignment: CDR1 SEHNR and CDR2 FQNEAQ (reference sequence). Full variable domain (remainder filled in from reference TRBV7-9 and TRBJ1-5): DTGVSQNPRHKITKRGQNVTFRCDPISEHNRLYWYRQTLGQGPEFLTYFQNEAQLEKSRLLSDRFSAERPKGSFSTLEIQRTEQGDSAMYLCASSPPRQGWGNQPQHFGDGTRLSIL.

At least ten counts were recorded for this clonotype. The chain has TRBV6-2 or TRBV6-3 and TRBJ2-7, with D possibly matching TRBD1 (5 bases). Between the trimmed V and J ends, which lost 8 bases and 2 bases, there was a span of 7 bases. Germline V CDR1 and CDR2: MNHEY, SVGEGT. The CDR3 is 11 amino acids. CDR3 coding DNA: TGTGCCAGCGGACAAGCCTACGAGCAGTACTTC. It yields the protein CASGQAYEQYF.

The sample holds many counts of this clonotype. The gene calls are TRBV18 and TRBJ2-1; 14 positions match TRBD2. The CDR3 loop spans 17 amino acids. Germline V gene data show CDR1 as KGHSH and CDR2 as LQKENI. Trimming cost V 2 bases and J 5 bases; bases outside gene matches: 5. The CDR3: CASSPTGTSGRDNEQFF. CDR3 DNA sequence: TGTGCCAGCTCACCAACCGGGACTAGCGGGAGAGACAATGAGCAGTTCTTC.

The chain links TRBV30 to TRBJ1-5; D is uncertain. Looked up from germline, CDR1 is GTSNPN and CDR2 is SVGIG (reference sequence). The V gene lost 3 bases and the J gene lost 3 bases, with 12 bases spanning the gap. This CDR3 is 14 amino acids long. CDR3 nucleotide sequence: TGTGCCTGGAGCATCGACGGAAACAATCAGCCCCAGCATTTT. Its translation: CAWSIDGNNQPQHF.

This clonotype was detected ten times or more. CDR3 residues: CASRSGQGDEQYF. DNA for the CDR3: TGTGCCAGCAGATCCGGACAGGGGGACGAGCAGTACTTC. This sequence joins TRBV6-2 or TRBV6-3 and TRBJ2-7, with TRBD1 matching over 10 bases. Looked up from germline, CDR1 is MNHEY and CDR2 is SVGEGT. CDR3 length: 13 residues. The junction had 4 bases not matched to a gene; V was cut back by 6 bases and J by 5 bases.

This clonotype was recorded many times. V gene TRBV5-1 combines with J gene TRBJ2-3; TRBD2 aligns across 7 bases. J lost 5 bases, V lost 3 bases, and 15 bases had no gene match. The germline CDR1 and CDR2 sequences are SGHRS and YFSETQ. The CDR3 sequence is 17 residues long. The CDR3 region is CASSYTRGGSAVDTQYF. CDR3 sequence (DNA): TGCGCCAGCAGCTACACGCGGGGCGGGAGCGCCGTAGATACGCAGTATTTT.

This clonotype has ten or more counts. This rearrangement joins TRBV25-1 to TRBJ2-7, with 7 bases that match TRBD1. This CDR3 region has 15 residues. Trimming took 4 bases from V and 2 from J; bases not matched to a gene: 8. Germline values: CDR1 MGHDK, CDR2 SYGVNS. As DNA, the CDR3 is TGTGCCAGCAGTGCCTCGAACAGGGGCGCCTACGAGCAGTACTTC. Translated, it gives CASSASNRGAYEQYF.

This clonotype was seen many times. This chain links TRBV5-1 with TRBJ2-3, with 9 bases aligning to TRBD2. Germline V lookup: CDR1 SGHRS, CDR2 YFSETQ. The V gene end was trimmed by 5 bases and the J gene end by 3 bases; junction bases not matched to a gene: 7. This CDR3 has 15 residues. CDR3 nucleotide sequence: TGCGCCAGCAGGTCTAGCGGGATTTCGACAGATACGCAGTATTTT. It translates to CASRSSGISTDTQYF.

V and J are TRBV15 and TRBJ2-3; 8 positions match TRBD1. The CDR3 is made up of 14 amino acids. Trimming at V came to 3 bases and at J to 6 bases, leaving 5 bases not matched to a gene. Germline V CDR1 and CDR2: LNHNV, YYDKDF (reference sequence). The CDR3 is CATSSQGAFDTQYF. The CDR3 nucleotides are TGTGCCACCAGCAGCCAGGGGGCATTTGATACGCAGTATTTT. Together with reference TRBV15 and TRBJ2-3, the CDR3 gives the full variable domain: DAMVIQNPRYQVTQFGKPVTLSCSQTLNHNVMYWYQQKSSQAPKLLFHYYDKDFNNEADTPDNFQSRRPNTSFCFLDIRSPGLGDTAMYLCATSSQGAFDTQYFGPGTRLTVL.

The sample holds one count of this clonotype. This chain uses TRBV7-9 with TRBJ1-1; D uncertain. Trimming shortened V by 4 bases and J by 9 bases, and 15 bases separated the two germline ends. The CDR3 consists of 13 residues. Germline CDR1 is SEHNR and CDR2 is FQNEAQ (reference sequence). CDR3 in amino acids: CASSSATAYKAFF. The CDR3, as DNA: TGTGCCAGCAGCTCAGCGACCGCCTATAAAGCTTTCTTT.

The chain couples TRBV12-3 or TRBV12-4 to TRBJ1-1; D not certain. V was clipped by 4 bases and J by 1 base, with 7 bases between them. The length of the CDR3 is 13 residues. The CDR3 DNA sequence: TGTGCCAGCAGTTCGTGGGAGAACACTGAAGCTTTCTTT. Residues: CASSSWENTEAFF.

This clonotype was seen once. This chain links TRBV5-1 with TRBJ2-3; D is possibly TRBD2 (6 bases). Germline-derived CDR1 and CDR2 are SGHRS and YFSETQ. This CDR3 is built from 13 residues. V lost 7 bases, J lost 2 bases, and 11 bases lay in between. In nucleotides, the CDR3 is TGCGCCAGCTTCAGGGACTTCACAGATACGCAGTATTTT. Translated: CASFRDFTDTQYF.

This clonotype was counted many times. The genes are TRBV5-4 and TRBJ2-1; D unclear. The germline gives CDR1 SGHNT, CDR2 YYREEE (reference sequence). Between the trimmed V and J ends, which lost 1 base and 0 bases, there was a span of 8 bases. The CDR3 has 15 residues. CDR3 protein: CASSLMVGSYNEQFF. The CDR3 DNA reads TGTGCCAGCAGCTTGATGGTGGGCTCCTACAATGAGCAGTTCTTC.

This clonotype was detected only a few times. The chain carries TRBV2 and TRBJ2-1; the D gene is possibly TRBD2 (6 bases). The length of the CDR3 is 14 residues. Germline V lookup: CDR1 SNHLY, CDR2 FYNNEI. V was trimmed by 5 bases and J by 6 bases, leaving 14 bases between them. The CDR3 loop reads CASSSGYGGNEQFF. The DNA of the CDR3 is TGTGCCAGCAGTTCGGGGTACGGGGGCAATGAGCAGTTCTTC.

At least ten counts were recorded for this clonotype. This chain connects TRBV24-1 to TRBJ2-3, with TRBD2 identical over 9 bases. Unmatched junction bases numbered 12, after V lost 7 bases and J lost 2 bases. CDR1 is KGHDR and CDR2 is SFDVKD in the germline V gene. This CDR3 comprises 17 residues. The CDR3 loop is CATRSSAGGPLTDTQYF. As DNA, the CDR3 is TGTGCCACCAGAAGTTCCGCGGGAGGGCCCCTCACAGATACGCAGTATTTT.